A single sample gave rise to the 5 T cell receptor beta chains below, sequenced in a study of OX40 agonist ivuxolimab in advanced cancers. TCRdb's copy holds only in-frame clones and misses some; the assay was immunoSEQ multiplex PCR. The sample holds roughly 110,000 clones; around 93% are singletons and the top ten take roughly 1.1%. This sample comprised CD4+ or CD8+ T cells sorted from blood, obtained in a trial of the OX40 agonist ivuxolimab. The receptors come from an adult with an advanced solid tumor such as melanoma, head and neck, liver or kidney cancer.

The chain uses TRBV6-6 and TRBJ1-4; 8 bases align to TRBD1. J was trimmed by 7 bases and V by 8 bases; bases with no gene match: 6. The germline V gene encodes CDR1 MNHNY and CDR2 SVGAGI (reference sequence). This CDR3 has 13 residues. The CDR3 reads CASGRQGIEKLFF. The CDR3 DNA is TGTGCCAGCGGTCGACAGGGGATTGAAAAACTGTTTTTT.

A single count supports this clone. One junction end does not reproduce the germline sequence, and a read error may be involved. This chain joins TRBV5-4 and TRBJ1-1; D ambiguous. CDR1 is SGHNT, CDR2 YYREEE, per germline (reference sequence). The CDR3 runs to 15 residues. CDR3 amino acids: CASSLEIQTNTEAFF. The DNA of the CDR3 is TGTGCCAGCAGTTTGGAGATACAGACGAACACTGAAGCTTTCTTT.

The rearrangement joins TRBV7-2 to TRBJ2-2; the D gene is possibly TRBD2 (5 bases). Germline V gives CDR1 SGHTA, CDR2 FQGNSA. Trimming pared 2 bases from V and 1 base from J, leaving 5 bases between. CDR3 length equals 14 residues. The CDR3 loop is CASSLSGNTGELFF. The DNA of the CDR3 is TGTGCCAGCAGCTTAAGCGGGAACACCGGGGAGCTGTTTTTT. The whole variable domain, remainder taken from reference TRBV7-2 and TRBJ2-2, is GAGVSQSPSNKVTEKGKDVELRCDPISGHTALYWYRQSLGQGLEFLIYFQGNSAPDKSGLPSDRFSAERTGGSVSTLTIQRTQQEDSAVYLCASSLSGNTGELFFGEGSRLTVL.

The chain joins TRBV28 to TRBJ1-2; the D is unclear. This CDR3 is 13 amino acids long. The V end was cut by 3 bases, the J end by 2 bases, with 7 bases between. Looked up from germline, CDR1 is MDHEN and CDR2 is SYDVKM. CDR3 nucleotide sequence: TGTGCCAGCAGTTTGGCCTTCAACTATGGCTACACCTTC. Protein product: CASSLAFNYGYTF.

CDR3 DNA sequence: TGTGCCTGGAGTGGACCTAATAACTATGGCTACACCTTC. Translation: CAWSGPNNYGYTF. The chain joins TRBV30 to TRBJ1-2, with D uncertain. The germline V gene has CDR1 GTSNPN and CDR2 SVGIG (reference sequence). This CDR3 contains 13 residues. V lost 1 base, J lost 1 base, and 7 bases lay in between.